These 13 T cell receptor beta chains were all obtained from the same sample, sequenced in a study of T cells after yellow fever vaccination (dated by TCRdb to between 2017 and 2020). The library relied on 5' RACE. The instrument was an Illumina NovaSeq 6000. TCRdb redid the processing of the public reads, applying fastp at Q25 and MiXCR, and retained in-frame beta chains. Rows with a matching CDR3 protein are joined into one entry that keeps the most common DNA and genes. Here the sample has hundreds of thousands of distinct CDR3 sequences; around 4.9% occur a single time. 2.5% to 4% of the sample comes from the top ten. Sample treatment or condition, as interpreted from the label and publication: live attenuated yellow fever vaccine strain. The sequencing here drew on CD4+ T cells sorted from PBMCs, taken on the day of the yellow fever booster vaccination. The receptor source for this set is a man between 18 and 35 years old who received the YFV17D yellow fever vaccine.

Many counts were recorded for this clonotype. The V and J genes are TRBV4-2 and TRBJ2-3; TRBD2 agrees at 8 bases. Germline V gene lookup returns CDR1 LGHNA and CDR2 YNFKEQ. Trimming took 2 bases from V and 3 from J; bases not matched to a gene: 7. CDR3 length: 16 residues. The CDR3 sequence is CASSQHGTSGTDTQYF. The DNA for the CDR3 is TGTGCCAGCAGCCAACACGGGACTAGTGGGACAGATACGCAGTATTTT.

This clonotype was detected only a few times. The V and J genes are TRBV27 and TRBJ1-5; 7 bases line up with TRBD1. The CDR3 runs to 15 residues. The germline V gene encodes CDR1 MNHEY and CDR2 SMNVEV (reference sequence). The junction had 11 bases not matched to a gene; V was cut back by 7 bases and J by 5 bases. CDR3 sequence (DNA): TGTGCCAGCATCCGTGACAGGGTCTCGGATCAGCCCCAGCATTTT. This encodes CASIRDRVSDQPQHF.

This clonotype was seen many times. This sequence joins TRBV7-8 and TRBJ2-2, with TRBD1 matching over 7 bases. Per germline, CDR1 SGHVS and CDR2 FQNEAQ. The junction had 11 bases not matched to a gene; V was cut back by 5 bases and J by 5 bases. The CDR3 has 16 residues. The CDR3 coding sequence is TGTGCCAGCAGCGTGGGACAGCGCCGGGGAACCGGGGAGCTGTTTTTT. This gives the protein CASSVGQRRGTGELFF.

The CDR3 DNA is TGTGCCAGCAGCTTAGAAAGACTCAGACAGGGAAATCAGCCCCAGCATTTT. Protein sequence: CASSLERLRQGNQPQHF. The genes are TRBV6-1 and TRBJ1-5; 7 nucleotides align to TRBD1. CDR1 and CDR2 (germline): MNHNS, SASEGT. This CDR3 region has 17 residues. Trimming took 6 bases from V and 4 from J; bases not matched to a gene: 15.

This clonotype was seen many times. The rearrangement uses TRBV6-2 or TRBV6-3 and TRBJ2-3; 14 bases match TRBD2. CDR3 size: 17 residues. Per the germline V gene, CDR1 is MNHEY and CDR2 is SVGEGT. V lost 6 bases to trimming and J lost 2 bases; unmatched junction nucleotides: 7. CDR3 in DNA: TGTGCCAGCAGCCAGACTAGCGGGGGGGAGATCACAGATACGCAGTATTTT. The encoded protein is CASSQTSGGEITDTQYF.

This clonotype has ten or more counts. The chain joins TRBV4-3 to TRBJ2-7; a weak D match, TRBD2 (6 bases). Trimming removed 4 bases from V and 0 bases from J, with 13 bases in between. The CDR3 runs 15 residues. CDR1 and CDR2 from the germline V gene are LGHNA and YSLEER. CDR3 in DNA: TGCGCCAGCAGCCTCCGGGACTTGAGCTCCTACGAGCAGTACTTC. It specifies CASSLRDLSSYEQYF.

The chain is built from TRBV7-6 and TRBJ1-1, with 10 bases fitting TRBD1. Trimming cost V 4 bases and J 4 bases; bases outside gene matches: 9. Germline CDR1 SGHVS, CDR2 FNYEAQ. This CDR3 spans 16 amino acids. CDR3 sequence reads: CASSSRPGQGSTEAFF. In DNA form, the CDR3 reads TGTGCCAGCAGCTCTAGGCCGGGACAGGGGAGCACTGAAGCTTTCTTT.

The rearrangement uses TRBV6-6 and TRBJ2-3; 7 nucleotides align to TRBD1. The CDR3 totals 14 residues. V gave up 8 bases and J gave up 4 bases; unmatched junction bases: 9. Per the germline V gene, CDR1 is MNHNY and CDR2 is SVGAGI (reference sequence). The CDR3 region is CASRSIQGADTQYF. The CDR3 coding sequence is TGTGCCAGCCGCTCTATCCAGGGGGCAGATACGCAGTATTTT.

This clonotype was counted many times. This sequence joins TRBV18 and TRBJ2-7; TRBD1 is a possible D gene (5 bases). The length of the CDR3 is 16 residues. Germline values: CDR1 KGHSH, CDR2 LQKENI. V was pared by 0 bases and J by 7 bases, with 19 bases between. The DNA for the CDR3 is TGTGCCAGCTCACCACCTAATCGCAGGGTCTCCTGGGAGCAGTACTTC. Its protein product is CASSPPNRRVSWEQYF. Full variable domain (remainder filled in from reference TRBV18 and TRBJ2-7): NAGVMQNPRHLVRRRGQEARLRCSPMKGHSHVYWYRQLPEEGLKFMVYLQKENIIDESGMPKERFSAEFPKEGPSILRIQQVVRGDSAAYFCASSPPNRRVSWEQYFGPGTRLTVT.

This clonotype has ten or more counts. The chain combines TRBV29-1 with TRBJ2-1; no definite D call. The CDR3 has 11 amino acids. Germline CDR1 and CDR2: SQVTM and ANQGSEA. V lost 8 bases to trimming and J lost 4 bases, with 9 bases between them. The CDR3 here is CSYDTYNEQFF. The CDR3 coding sequence is TGCAGCTATGACACATACAATGAGCAGTTCTTC.

V usage is TRBV6-1 and J usage is TRBJ1-1; no clear D gene. Trimming shortened V by 2 bases and J by 5 bases, and 9 bases separated the two germline ends. Germline V gives CDR1 MNHNS, CDR2 SASEGT. The CDR3 runs to 13 residues. CDR3 in DNA: TGTGCCAGCAGTGAAATCTTGGGTACTGAAGCTTTCTTT. This sequence encodes CASSEILGTEAFF.

This clonotype has a count of ten or more. The chain has TRBV12-3 or TRBV12-4 and TRBJ2-4; the D gene is possibly TRBD1 (5 bases). CDR3 length: 12 amino acids. Between the trimmed V and J ends, which lost 5 bases and 11 bases, there was a span of 13 bases. CDR3 in amino acids: CASSKETRVQYF. CDR3 nucleotides: TGTGCCAGCAGTAAAGAGACCAGGGTTCAGTACTTC.

The chain carries TRBV21-1 and TRBJ1-1; TRBD1 is the table's D call, not checked against the DNA. TRBV21-1 represents a pseudogene. The CDR3 totals 15 residues. The CDR3: CASSSAGGLNTEAFF. CDR3 sequence (DNA): TGTGCCAGCAGCAGCGCAGGGGGCTTGAACACTGAAGCTTTCTTT.